This TCR beta chain is drawn from a study of T cells in Graves' hyperthyroidism and ophthalmopathy. The authors deemed Graves' hyperthyroidism stable absent ophthalmopathy progression within 18 months. Patients aged 18 to 65 with hyperthyroidism were newly diagnosed, with duration under 2 months. Isolation of PBMCs was performed on 9.5 to 10 ml fresh peripheral blood. Regarding the study as a whole: Stable hyperthyroidism was told apart from ophthalmopathy by a model built on 13 V-J features.

For this clonotype: Its antigen is unidentified.

The investigators amplified TCR beta CDR3 regions from RNA transcripts. HTBI primers drove first-round RT-PCR of the TCR CDR3. MiXCR was run by TCRdb on the multiplex PCR reads, yielding one entry per CDR3 protein. The table lists just under 750,000 distinct CDR3 sequences, 35% of them singletons, with less than 40% in the top ten. Trimming removed 5 bases from V and 9 bases from J, with 13 bases in between. CDR3 length: 12 residues. Germline-derived CDR1 and CDR2 are LGHDT and YNNKEL (reference sequence). The sample was blood. The chain is built from TRBV3-1 and TRBJ1-1; a weak D match, TRBD1 (6 bases). This sequence originates from a middle-aged woman with Graves' hyperthyroidism. The CDR3 DNA is TGTGCCAGCAGCACCCGACAGGAGCAAGCTTTCTTT. This translates into CASSTRQEQAFF.